A selection of T cell receptor beta chains follows, all from one sample in a study of cytomegalovirus exposure and HLA in healthy donors. This table comes from immunoSEQ multiplex PCR, and its TCRdb copy is limited to in-frame clones, with some not included. The specimen's table records over 100,000 clones. Input material: PBMCs. Receptor source: a woman aged 40 to 50 in good health and CMV-seropositive. Each CDR3 is given with its conserved first and last residue. The order of the fields is V gene, D gene, CDR3 length, J gene, CDR3 protein, CDR3 DNA. D genes are given only for firm matches.

>TRBV28|-|14|TRBJ1-1
CASSFGFENTEAFF
TGTGCCAGCAGTTTCGGGTTTGAGAACACTGAAGCTTTCTTT
>TRBV4-3|-|13|TRBJ2-1
CASSQGLAGEQFF
TGCGCCAGCAGCCAAGGGCTAGCTGGTGAGCAGTTCTTC
>TRBV6-5|-|14|TRBJ2-3
CASSAGLSTDTQYF
TGTGCCAGCAGCGCGGGACTCAGCACAGATACGCAGTATTTT
>TRBV10-1|-|14|TRBJ2-1
CASSESRSGNEQFF
TGCGCCAGCAGTGAGTCCAGGTCGGGGAATGAGCAGTTCTTC
>TRBV10-3|TRBD2|19|TRBJ2-2
CAISAGVSGISSKTGELFF
TGTGCCATCAGTGCGGGGGTCAGCGGGATATCTTCGAAGACCGGGGAGCTGTTTTTT
>TRBV11-3|TRBD2|16|TRBJ2-5
CASSLVTSGSSETQYF
TGTGCCAGCAGCTTAGTCACTAGCGGGAGTTCGGAGACCCAGTACTTC
>TRBV28|TRBD1|13|TRBJ2-7
CASSLSRGLEQYF
TGTGCCAGCAGTTTATCCAGGGGGCTCGAGCAGTACTTC
>TRBV5-6|-|16|TRBJ2-7
CASSLGPRQGIYEQYF
TGTGCCAGCAGCTTGGGCCCTCGGCAGGGGATATACGAGCAGTACTTC
>TRBV28|TRBD1|12|TRBJ1-1
CASTTGGRGAFF
TGTGCCAGCACTACAGGGGGGCGAGGGGCTTTCTTT
>TRBV7-3|TRBD2|17|TRBJ2-7
CASSLPYRGERGYEQYF
TGTGCCAGCAGCTTACCCTACCGTGGGGAGCGGGGCTACGAGCAGTACTTC
>TRBV18|TRBD1|15|TRBJ2-5
CASSPSTGDGETQYF
TGTGCCAGCTCACCGTCTACAGGGGACGGCGAGACCCAGTACTTC
>TRBV7-9|-|11|TRBJ2-7
CATGSTYEQYF
TGTGCTACCGGGAGCACCTACGAGCAGTACTTC
>TRBV6-5|TRBD1|14|TRBJ2-7
CASSYTGTGAEQYF
TGTGCCAGCAGTTACACTGGGACAGGGGCCGAGCAGTACTTC
>TRBV9|-|15|TRBJ2-7
CASSVATGEHYEQYF
TGTGCCAGCAGCGTAGCTACGGGGGAGCATTACGAGCAGTACTTC
>TRBV7-3|TRBD2|14|TRBJ2-1
CASSLTSGYNEQFF
TGTGCCAGCAGCCTCACTAGCGGTTACAATGAGCAGTTCTTC
>TRBV10-3|-|16|TRBJ1-1
CAISEQPSRFGTEAFF
TGTGCCATCAGTGAACAGCCTTCCCGATTTGGGACTGAAGCTTTCTTT
>TRBV7-9|TRBD2|13|TRBJ2-7
CATSRLADYEQYF
TGTGCCACCTCGAGACTAGCGGATTACGAGCAGTACTTC
>TRBV19|TRBD1|12|TRBJ1-1
CASSTGVDRAFF
TGTGCCAGTAGCACAGGGGTTGACAGAGCTTTCTTT
>TRBV19|-|12|TRBJ1-1
CASTGMNTEAFF
TGTGCCAGTACCGGGATGAACACTGAAGCTTTCTTT
>TRBV7-2|TRBD1|18|TRBJ1-2
CASSLAIGQGGVGYGYTF
TGTGCCAGCAGCTTAGCTATTGGGCAGGGGGGAGTTGGTTATGGCTACACCTTC
>TRBV11-1|TRBD2|15|TRBJ2-7
CASSQDGLAGNEQYF
TGTGCCAGCAGCCAAGATGGACTAGCGGGAAACGAGCAGTACTTC
>TRBV30|-|15|TRBJ2-7
CAWSVSLPGSYEQYF
TGTGCCTGGAGTGTAAGTCTGCCCGGGTCCTACGAGCAGTACTTC
>TRBV5-4|TRBD2|15|TRBJ2-5
CAMWGSGSYGETQYF
TGTGCCATGTGGGGAAGCGGGAGTTATGGTGAGACCCAGTACTTC
>TRBV30|TRBD1|14|TRBJ1-2
CAWSSGTGNYGYTF
TGTGCCTGGAGTTCGGGGACAGGAAACTATGGCTACACCTTC
>TRBV27|-|16|TRBJ2-6
CASSSVTFSGANVLTF
TGTGCCAGCAGTTCGGTAACTTTCTCTGGGGCCAACGTCCTGACTTTC
>TRBV27|-|13|TRBJ1-1
CASGLSLNTEAFF
TGTGCCAGCGGACTATCTTTGAACACTGAAGCTTTCTTT
>TRBV10-3|TRBD1|14|TRBJ2-2
CAIHRDRDTGELFF
TGTGCCATCCACCGGGACAGGGACACCGGGGAGCTGTTTTTT
>TRBV5-4|-|12|TRBJ2-5
CASSSLAETQYF
TGTGCCAGCAGCTCTCTAGCGGAGACCCAGTACTTC
>TRBV19|-|14|TRBJ2-7
CASSTLAGTYEQYF
TGTGCCAGTAGTACCCTGGCAGGAACCTACGAGCAGTACTTC
>TRBV5-4|TRBD2|15|TRBJ2-5
CASSPGTSGRGEQYF
TGTGCCAGCAGCCCGGGGACTAGCGGGAGGGGGGAGCAGTACTTC
>TRBV7-8|-|13|TRBJ2-5
CASSHGLEETQYF
TGTGCCAGCAGCCACGGACTGGAGGAGACCCAGTACTTC
>TRBV2|-|14|TRBJ1-5
CASRPGQMNQPQHF
TGTGCCAGCAGACCTGGACAGATGAATCAGCCCCAGCATTTT
>TRBV10-3|-|14|TRBJ2-2
CAISDDFDTGELFF
TGTGCCATCAGTGACGACTTCGACACCGGGGAGCTGTTTTTT
>TRBV28|-|14|TRBJ1-2
CASSQNEWNYGYTF
TGTGCCAGCAGCCAAAACGAGTGGAACTATGGCTACACCTTC
>TRBV4-2|-|16|TRBJ1-2
CASSQDQGLGNYGYTF
TGTGCCAGCAGCCAAGATCAGGGGTTGGGTAATTATGGCTACACCTTC
>TRBV7-9|TRBD2|15|TRBJ2-1
CASSLGLAGVGEQFF
TGTGCCAGCAGCCTAGGACTAGCGGGAGTTGGGGAGCAGTTCTTC
>TRBV10-3|TRBD2|15|TRBJ2-1
CAITRSGRADNEQFF
TGTGCCATCACCCGTAGCGGGAGGGCCGACAATGAGCAGTTCTTC
>TRBV27|-|14|TRBJ1-2
CASSPRDSAYGYTF
TGTGCCAGCAGTCCTCGGGACTCTGCCTATGGCTACACCTTC
>TRBV27|-|15|TRBJ2-7
CASSLNRDLSYEQYF
TGTGCCAGCAGTTTAAACAGGGATCTCTCCTACGAGCAGTACTTC
>TRBV27|-|14|TRBJ1-1
CASSFQGFGRGAFF
TGTGCCAGCAGTTTTCAGGGGTTCGGGCGCGGAGCTTTCTTT
>TRBV1|-|18|TRBJ2-2
CTSSQVPTSGRRTGELFF
TGCACCAGCAGCCAAGTTCCGACTAGCGGGAGACGAACCGGGGAGCTGTTTTTT
>TRBV5-5|-|15|TRBJ1-1
CASSSGDLLNTKAFF
TGTGCCAGCAGCTCGGGAGATCTATTGAACACTAAAGCTTTCTTT
>TRBV6-1|TRBD2|15|TRBJ2-7
CASSEARLAGYEQYF
TGTGCCAGCAGTGAAGCGCGGCTAGCGGGCTACGAGCAGTACTTC
>TRBV6-5|TRBD1|15|TRBJ1-3
CASSLTGNSGNTIYF
TGTGCCAGCAGTTTGACAGGGAACTCTGGAAACACCATATATTTT
>TRBV7-9|-|15|TRBJ1-2
CASSSGAGTNYGYTF
TGTGCCAGCAGCTCAGGGGCCGGGACTAACTATGGCTACACCTTC
>TRBV15|TRBD2|18|TRBJ2-1
CATSSPSGASGSFNEQFF
TGTGCCACCAGCAGCCCGAGCGGGGCTAGCGGGAGCTTTAATGAGCAGTTCTTC
>TRBV29-1|-|17|TRBJ2-4
CSVPGFTRLIAKNIQYF
TGCAGCGTTCCGGGTTTCACCCGGCTAATAGCCAAAAACATTCAGTACTTC
>TRBV7-3|TRBD1|15|TRBJ1-5
CASSLGTGYNQPQHF
TGTGCCAGCAGCTTGGGGACAGGATACAATCAGCCCCAGCATTTT
>TRBV18|-|15|TRBJ2-1
CASSPSRERYNEQFF
TGTGCCAGCTCACCATCCCGGGAGAGATACAATGAGCAGTTCTTC
>TRBV5-1|-|13|TRBJ2-2
CASSLARAGELFF
TGCGCCAGCAGCTTGGCCAGGGCCGGGGAGCTGTTTTTT
>TRBV14|TRBD2|13|TRBJ2-7
CASSQGLPLEQYF
TGTGCCAGCAGCCAGGGACTACCCCTCGAGCAGTACTTC
>TRBV29-1|TRBD1|14|TRBJ1-5
CSAATGGGNQPQHF
TGCAGCGCAGCGACAGGGGGAGGCAATCAGCCCCAGCATTTT
>TRBV27|-|13|TRBJ2-7
CASSLSVSYEQYF
TGTGCCAGCAGTCTCTCAGTTTCCTACGAGCAGTACTTC
>TRBV25-1|-|15|TRBJ2-7
CASSEHQTPGREQYF
TGTGCCAGCAGTGAACACCAAACCCCGGGTCGCGAGCAGTACTTC
>TRBV6-5|-|14|TRBJ1-3
CASSRTTEGNTIYF
TGTGCCAGCAGTAGAACGACAGAAGGAAACACCATATATTTT
>TRBV11-3|TRBD2|19|TRBJ2-1
CASSITGTSGSGLDNEQFF
TGTGCCAGCAGCATAACCGGGACTAGCGGGAGTGGTTTAGACAATGAGCAGTTCTTC
>TRBV6-5|-|15|TRBJ1-2
CASSYSAGANYGYTF
TGTGCCAGCAGTTACTCGGCAGGGGCTAACTATGGCTACACCTTC
>TRBV28|TRBD2|15|TRBJ2-3
CASSPSGRSTDTQYF
TGTGCCAGCAGTCCTAGCGGGAGAAGCACAGATACGCAGTATTTT
>TRBV18|-|14|TRBJ2-7
CASSSSYSSSEQYF
TGTGCCAGCTCATCATCTTACAGTTCGTCCGAGCAGTACTTC
>TRBV5-1|-|15|TRBJ1-3
CASSLEAGDGDTIYF
TGCGCCAGCAGCTTGGAGGCAGGCGACGGCGACACCATATATTTT